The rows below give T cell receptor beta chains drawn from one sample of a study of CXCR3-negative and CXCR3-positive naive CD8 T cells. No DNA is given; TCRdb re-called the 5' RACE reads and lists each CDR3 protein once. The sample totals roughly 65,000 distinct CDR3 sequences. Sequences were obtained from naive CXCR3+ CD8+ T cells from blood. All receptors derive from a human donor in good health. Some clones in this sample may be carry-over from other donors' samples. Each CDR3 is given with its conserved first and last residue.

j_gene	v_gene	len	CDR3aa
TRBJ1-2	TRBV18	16	CASSPPEGQANYGYTF
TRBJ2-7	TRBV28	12	CASSQGGYEQYF
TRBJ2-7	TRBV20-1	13	CSAPDREAGEQYF
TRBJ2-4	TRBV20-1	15	CSARDIGEGGGIQYF
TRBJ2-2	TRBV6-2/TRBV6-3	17	CASSYSPSGGASGELFF
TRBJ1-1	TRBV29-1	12	CSATTGETEAFF
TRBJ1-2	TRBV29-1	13	CSAGFAANNGYTF
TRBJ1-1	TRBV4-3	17	CASSQDTKGSTPTEAFF
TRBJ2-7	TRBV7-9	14	CASSPPDQGYGQYF
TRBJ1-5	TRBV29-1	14	CSVEDGGGYGTQHF
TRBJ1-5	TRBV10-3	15	CAISESSTPNQPQHF